The next 30 T cell receptor beta chains were all read from a single sample in a study of radiation and T cells in renal cell carcinoma. TCRdb keeps only in-frame clones here, not all; method: immunoSEQ multiplex PCR. The sample lists tens of thousands of clones, around 80% seen once, with 6.8% in the top ten. The time point here: blood 2 weeks post-SBRT. The treatment: 15 Gy SBRT to primary tumor, nephrectomy 4 weeks later. The specimen comprised blood, sampled from a patient whose treatment included radiotherapy and nephrectomy. The receptors stem from a man in his 60s with renal cell carcinoma.

The chain recombines TRBV29-1 with TRBJ2-1; D is undetermined. V shed 7 bases and J shed 0 bases, with 4 bases lying between them. CDR1 and CDR2 from the germline V gene are SQVTM and ANQGSEA. The CDR3 length is 11 residues. CDR3 in DNA: TGCAGCGCAGTCTCCTACAATGAGCAGTTCTTC. This sequence encodes CSAVSYNEQFF.

The V gene is TRBV18, the J gene TRBJ2-3; D not resolved. Trimming stripped 4 bases from V and 1 base from J, with 3 bases between. The CDR3 spans 12 residues. CDR1 is KGHSH and CDR2 is LQKENI in the germline V gene. CDR3 DNA sequence: TGTGCCAGCTCACTGGGCACAGATACGCAGTATTTT. Amino acid sequence: CASSLGTDTQYF. Based on the CDR3 plus reference TRBV18 and TRBJ2-3, the full variable domain is NAGVMQNPRHLVRRRGQEARLRCSPMKGHSHVYWYRQLPEEGLKFMVYLQKENIIDESGMPKERFSAEFPKEGPSILRIQQVVRGDSAAYFCASSLGTDTQYFGPGTRLTVL.

The V gene is TRBV25-1, the J gene TRBJ1-1; D remains unclear. Germline assignment: CDR1 MGHDK and CDR2 SYGVNS. The CDR3 is made up of 14 amino acids. Trimming removed 4 bases from V and 4 bases from J, with 13 bases in between. For the CDR3, the DNA is TGTGCCAGCAGTGTTGCGGCACGGGGCACTGAAGCTTTCTTT. Residues: CASSVAARGTEAFF.

The CDR3 DNA sequence: TGTGCCAGCAGTGTGGACAGGGGCGGCAATCAGCCCCAGCATTTT. The encoded protein is CASSVDRGGNQPQHF. The chain employs TRBV6-1 and TRBJ1-5; 9 bases are a match to TRBD1. The J segment lost 2 bases and the V segment lost 4 bases, leaving 3 bases of the junction unmatched. Germline lookup yields CDR1 MNHNS and CDR2 SASEGT. The CDR3 runs to 15 residues.

This clone was seen only a few times. The chain carries TRBV5-1 and TRBJ2-7, with D possibly matching TRBD1 (5 bases). V dropped 0 bases and J dropped 4 bases, with 14 bases sitting between them. Germline-derived CDR1 and CDR2 are SGHRS and YFSETQ. The CDR3 extends over 15 amino acids. The CDR3 nucleotides read TGCGCCAGCAGCTTGGAGTGGCAGGGTGGATACGAGCAGTACTTC. Encoded protein: CASSLEWQGGYEQYF.

This clone has a single count. This rearrangement joins TRBV18 to TRBJ2-3, with D hard to call. The CDR3 length is 13 residues. Trimming stripped 3 bases from V and 2 bases from J, with 6 bases between. The germline CDR1 and CDR2 sequences are KGHSH and LQKENI. CDR3 residues: CASSPSDTDTQYF. The CDR3 DNA reads as TGTGCCAGCTCACCGTCAGACACAGATACGCAGTATTTT.

The chain has TRBV25-1 and TRBJ2-7; TRBD1 aligns across 11 bases. CDR3 length equals 15 residues. Trimming cost V 2 bases and J 3 bases; bases outside gene matches: 3. The germline CDR1 and CDR2 sequences are MGHDK and SYGVNS. The CDR3 sequence is CASSEKDRGLYEQYF. The CDR3 DNA is TGTGCCAGCAGTGAAAAGGACAGGGGGCTCTACGAGCAGTACTTC.

This clone was found a few times. The rearrangement uses TRBV6-6 and TRBJ1-5; the D gene is possibly TRBD1 (5 bases). Trimming took 8 bases from V and 6 from J, leaving 17 bases between them. From germline, CDR1 is MNHNY and CDR2 SVGAGI (reference sequence). The CDR3 has 14 amino acids. CDR3 region: CASVLGGDGQPQHF. CDR3 DNA: TGTGCCAGCGTTTTGGGGGGTGACGGTCAGCCCCAGCATTTT.

The V and J genes are TRBV5-4 and TRBJ2-1; 7 bases align to TRBD2. CDR3 length: 11 residues. J lost 10 bases, V lost 4 bases, and 2 bases had no gene match. CDR1 and CDR2 from the germline V gene are SGHNT and YYREEE (reference sequence). The CDR3 sequence: CASSELAEQFF. The CDR3, as DNA: TGTGCCAGCAGCGAACTAGCGGAGCAGTTCTTC.

V and J are TRBV12-5 and TRBJ2-2; D uncertain. There are 16 residues in the CDR3. The ends were cut back, 2 bases at V and 0 bases at J, with 10 bases in the middle. Germline CDR1 and CDR2: LGHNT and FRNRAP. This CDR3 is CASGLLAFANTGELFF. Here the CDR3 DNA reads TGTGCTAGTGGTTTGTTGGCTTTCGCGAACACCGGGGAGCTGTTTTTT.

The chain employs TRBV19 and TRBJ2-5; D not resolved. Trimming left V 3 bases short and J 5 bases short, with 10 bases between. The germline V gene has CDR1 LNHDA and CDR2 SQIVND (reference sequence). The CDR3 runs to 13 residues. Written as DNA, the CDR3 is TGTGCCAGTAGTATTGGGAACTTGGAGACCCAGTACTTC. Translated, it gives CASSIGNLETQYF.

The chain combines TRBV7-8 with TRBJ2-1, with D possibly TRBD1 on 6 matching bases. The CDR3 totals 16 residues. The V end was cut by 1 base, the J end by 0 bases, with 10 bases between. From germline, CDR1 is SGHVS and CDR2 FQNEAQ. The CDR3 sequence: CASSLVGARSYNEQFF. The CDR3, as DNA: TGTGCCAGCAGCTTAGTGGGGGCACGCTCCTACAATGAGCAGTTCTTC.

V usage is TRBV5-1 and J usage is TRBJ1-2; 9 bases match TRBD1. Germline V gene sequence: CDR1 SGHRS, CDR2 YFSETQ. The V gene end was trimmed by 5 bases and the J gene end by 2 bases; junction bases not matched to a gene: 13. The CDR3 spans 17 residues. CDR3 sequence reads: CASSPRERQGGNYGYTF. CDR3 DNA sequence: TGCGCCAGCAGTCCACGTGAGAGACAGGGGGGGAACTATGGCTACACCTTC.

Only one count was recorded for this clone. The V gene is TRBV10-1, the J gene TRBJ2-1; D perhaps matches TRBD2 (6 bases). Germline CDR1 and CDR2: WNHNN and SYGVQD (reference sequence). The CDR3 sequence is 16 residues long. V was shortened by 7 bases and J by 6 bases, with 22 bases between the two germline ends. Here the CDR3 DNA reads TGCGCCAGCAAGACTAGTTGGGCCCGGGGCTGCAATGAGCAGTTCTTC. It is translated as CASKTSWARGCNEQFF.

The table lists this clone with a few counts. The chain carries TRBV11-3 and TRBJ2-1, with a weak D call TRBD2 (5 bases). Germline V gene sequence: CDR1 SGHNT, CDR2 YENEEA. With 5 bases removed from V and 15 bases from J, the gap between germline ends came to 20 bases. The CDR3 is 13 residues long. This CDR3 reads CASSTDSSSLVFF. CDR3 DNA sequence: TGTGCCAGCAGCACGGACTCCAGCTCTCTCGTGTTCTTC.

The chain couples TRBV14 to TRBJ1-2, with D perhaps matching TRBD1 (5 bases). The CDR3 extends over 12 amino acids. The V and J ends lost 4 bases and 7 bases respectively, with 10 bases between them. Germline-derived CDR1 and CDR2 are SGHDN and FVKESK. In nucleotides, the CDR3 is TGTGCCAGCAGCCCAGGGATGTTTGGCTACACCTTC. Amino acid sequence: CASSPGMFGYTF.

The V and J genes are TRBV11-3 and TRBJ2-1; a possible D gene is TRBD2 (5 bases). Looked up from germline, CDR1 is SGHNT and CDR2 is YENEEA. The CDR3 has 11 residues. V lost 5 bases to trimming and J lost 10 bases, with 9 bases between them. The CDR3 coding sequence is TGTGCCAGCAGCCCAGCGGAGGAGCAGTTCTTC. Translated, it gives CASSPAEEQFF.

This sequence joins TRBV29-1 and TRBJ2-3; TRBD2 agrees at 8 bases. Germline CDR1 SQVTM, CDR2 ANQGSEA. Trimming cost V 7 bases and J 2 bases; bases outside gene matches: 8. The CDR3 has 14 amino acids. The CDR3 region has the DNA TGCAGCGACGCGGGAGCGGGGGCCACAGATACGCAGTATTTT. The encoded protein is CSDAGAGATDTQYF.

The chain is built from TRBV19 and TRBJ2-3; D unresolved. V was trimmed by 1 base and J by 0 bases, leaving 11 bases between them. The CDR3 contains 16 residues. The V gene's germline CDR1 is LNHDA and CDR2 SQIVND (reference sequence). CDR3 region: CASSIGSYVSTDTQYF. In nucleotides, the CDR3 is TGTGCCAGTAGTATAGGTAGCTACGTTAGCACAGATACGCAGTATTTT.

This chain links TRBV6-1 with TRBJ2-7; D assignment may be TRBD1 or TRBD2 (7 bases each). This CDR3 region has 15 residues. Germline V gives CDR1 MNHNS, CDR2 SASEGT. Trimming shortened V by 6 bases and J by 2 bases, and 17 bases separated the two germline ends. The CDR3 coding sequence is TGTGCCAGCAGACCGGGGCAGGGGGGGACCTACGAGCAGTACGTC. Translating gives CASRPGQGGTYEQYV.

This rearrangement joins TRBV27 to TRBJ1-2, with 10 positions matching TRBD1. The V segment lost 3 bases and the J segment 1 base; nucleotides outside the gene matches: 2. Germline assignment: CDR1 MNHEY and CDR2 SMNVEV (reference sequence). The CDR3 is made up of 15 amino acids. The CDR3 region has the DNA TGTGCCAGCAGTTTCCGGGACAGGGGTAACTATGGCTACACCTTC. It codes for CASSFRDRGNYGYTF.

This clone has a single count. This sequence joins TRBV10-3 and TRBJ1-2; 9 bases agree with TRBD1. The CDR3 is 13 residues long. J gave up 7 bases and V 7 bases, and 7 bases lay outside the gene matches. Germline V gene sequence: CDR1 ENHRY, CDR2 SYGVKD. In DNA, the CDR3 is TGTGCCATCAAAACCCTGACAGGGGGTGGCTACACCTTC. Residues: CAIKTLTGGGYTF.

This chain joins TRBV15 and TRBJ2-7, with D perhaps matching TRBD1 or TRBD2 (5 bases each). Germline V gene lookup returns CDR1 LNHNV and CDR2 YYDKDF (reference sequence). The length of the CDR3 is 15 residues. Deletions cut 1 base from V and 6 bases from J, with 16 bases between. As DNA, the CDR3 is TGTGCCACCAGCAGAGGGGGACGTACTCAGGGCGAGCAGTACGTC. This translates into CATSRGGRTQGEQYV.

The DNA of the CDR3 is TGCGCCAGCAGCGCTCAAAGTGGACTCATGAACACTGAAGCTTTCTTT. Translated: CASSAQSGLMNTEAFF. The chain has TRBV4-3 and TRBJ1-1; D gene unclear. The CDR3 runs 16 residues. Trimming shortened V by 5 bases and J by 0 bases, and 16 bases separated the two germline ends. Looked up from germline, CDR1 is LGHNA and CDR2 is YSLEER.

This rearrangement joins TRBV10-3 to TRBJ2-7, with D possibly being TRBD1 (6 bases). V was trimmed by 0 bases and J by 1 base, leaving 7 bases between them. CDR3 length equals 14 residues. Germline loops: CDR1 ENHRY, CDR2 SYGVKD. This CDR3 is CAISESGTSYEQYF. The DNA of the CDR3 is TGTGCCATCAGTGAGTCAGGGACATCCTACGAGCAGTACTTC.

The sample holds one count of this clone. The chain has TRBV7-9 and TRBJ1-1; no firm D call. V was pared by 1 base and J by 1 base, with 7 bases between. Germline lookup yields CDR1 SEHNR and CDR2 FQNEAQ (reference sequence). There are 14 residues in the CDR3. CDR3 loop: CASSLDARNTEAFF. CDR3 DNA sequence: TGTGCCAGCAGCTTAGATGCACGGAACACTGAAGCTTTCTTT. The full variable domain, its missing parts supplied by reference TRBV7-9 and TRBJ1-1, is DTGVSQNPRHKITKRGQNVTFRCDPISEHNRLYWYRQTLGQGPEFLTYFQNEAQLEKSRLLSDRFSAERPKGSFSTLEIQRTEQGDSAMYLCASSLDARNTEAFFGQGTRLTVV.

V and J are TRBV27 and TRBJ2-7; 8 bases line up with TRBD1. The CDR3 has 19 amino acids. Germline-derived CDR1 and CDR2 are MNHEY and SMNVEV (reference sequence). With 2 bases clipped from V and 3 bases from J, the junction kept 18 bases outside the gene matches. CDR3 residues: CASSLVGRGRSGGHYEQYF. In DNA, the CDR3 is TGTGCCAGCAGTTTAGTAGGCAGGGGGCGATCCGGAGGTCACTACGAGCAGTACTTC.

This rearrangement joins TRBV19 to TRBJ1-1, with D tentatively TRBD1 (6 bases). Germline V lookup: CDR1 LNHDA, CDR2 SQIVND (reference sequence). Trimming took off 0 bases at V and 2 bases at J, with 16 bases between the two ends. This CDR3 comprises 17 residues. The CDR3 DNA sequence: TGTGCCAGTAGTATAGAGGCCGGGGGCAGCAAAAACACTGAAGCTTTCTTT. Protein: CASSIEAGGSKNTEAFF.

This clone was detected only once. The genes are TRBV9 and TRBJ1-4, with TRBD1 as a possible D gene (5 bases). Germline V gene sequence: CDR1 SGDLS, CDR2 YYNGEE. There are 18 residues in the CDR3. Trimming pared 0 bases from V and 3 bases from J, leaving 18 bases between. The CDR3 DNA follows: TGTGCCAGCAGCGTAGGTACGGCCGGGGGTGCTTCTAATGAAAAACTGTTTTTT. This sequence encodes CASSVGTAGGASNEKLFF. Together with reference TRBV9 and TRBJ1-4, the CDR3 gives the full variable domain: DSGVTQTPKHLITATGQRVTLRCSPRSGDLSVYWYQQSLDQGLQFLIQYYNGEERAKGNILERFSAQQFPDLHSELNLSSLELGDSALYFCASSVGTAGGASNEKLFFGSGTQLSVL.

The chain couples TRBV10-1 to TRBJ2-7; 7 bases agree with TRBD1. V dropped 3 bases and J dropped 3; count of bases not matched to a gene: 2. From germline, CDR1 is WNHNN and CDR2 SYGVQD (reference sequence). This CDR3 is built from 13 residues. CDR3 in amino acids: CASSEPGGYEQYF. The DNA for the CDR3 is TGCGCCAGCAGTGAACCAGGGGGCTACGAGCAGTACTTC.